What follows is one TCR beta chain and its context. The source of the sample is a study of blood T cell repertoires in COVID-19. Study-level information: Sites across the United States, Italy and Spain contributed samples from acute and convalescent COVID-19. T cells, B-cell-depleted T cells, or PBMCs supplied cDNA or gDNA.

In the original analysis: Counts of nucleated cells, estimated from reference gene primer amplification, were obtained. Repertoires were generated with immunoSEQ multiplex PCR, while TCRdb's copy carries only in-frame clones and drops some. That table supplies the V and J calls and clone size; D and trimming were determined from the DNA. The table lists 110,000 to 150,000 clones, 80% to 90% of them singletons. Germline V gene data show CDR1 as MDHEN and CDR2 as SYDVKM. V was trimmed by 2 bases and J by 4 bases, leaving 8 bases between them. The CDR3 sequence is 13 residues long. The sequencing sample was made of peripheral blood. The genes are TRBV28 and TRBJ1-2; D perhaps matches TRBD1 (5 bases). This TCR was recovered from a woman in her sixties with active COVID-19. The CDR3 here is CASSLRTPYGYTF. In DNA, the CDR3 is TGTGCCAGCAGTTTAAGGACACCCTATGGCTACACCTTC.